What follows are 32 T cell receptor beta chains derived from one specimen sequenced in a study of blood T cell repertoires in COVID-19. Only in-frame clones appear in the TCRdb table, and some are missing; sequencing was by immunoSEQ multiplex PCR. The sample has about 92,000 clones; around nine tenths are singletons. Specimen: peripheral blood. Every receptor here comes from a woman aged 55-70 years with COVID-19, enrolled during active disease.

This chain joins TRBV2 and TRBJ1-2; D remains unclear. From germline, CDR1 is SNHLY and CDR2 FYNNEI. This CDR3 spans 13 amino acids. The V gene lost 4 bases and the J gene lost 4 bases, with 10 bases spanning the gap. The CDR3 loop reads CASSGLKAYGYTF. CDR3 nucleotide sequence: TGTGCCAGCAGTGGACTCAAGGCCTATGGCTACACCTTC.

This chain joins TRBV9 and TRBJ1-2; 11 nucleotides agree with TRBD1. In germline, CDR1 is SGDLS, CDR2 YYNGEE. J lost 3 bases, V lost 0 bases, and 4 bases had no gene match. The CDR3 is 16 residues long. The CDR3 DNA is TGTGCCAGCAGCGTAGAAGTGGGACAGGGGGACTATGGCTACACCTTC. Translation gives CASSVEVGQGDYGYTF.

The chain carries TRBV2 and TRBJ2-2, with D possibly being TRBD2 (5 bases). Deletions cut 7 bases from V and 6 bases from J, with 18 bases between. The CDR3 totals 15 residues. Germline V gene lookup returns CDR1 SNHLY and CDR2 FYNNEI. In nucleotides, the CDR3 is TGTGCCAGCATCGACCGCGGGTTGGGTGCCGGGGAGCTGTTTTTT. Translated: CASIDRGLGAGELFF. The complete variable domain, with remaining parts taken from reference TRBV2 and TRBJ2-2, reads EPEVTQTPSHQVTQMGQEVILRCVPISNHLYFYWYRQILGQKVEFLVSFYNNEISEKSEIFDDQFSVERPDGSNFTLKIRSTKLEDSAMYFCASIDRGLGAGELFFGEGSRLTVL.

V is TRBV7-2 and J is TRBJ2-7; D call uncertain. Germline-derived CDR1 and CDR2 are SGHTA and FQGNSA. The CDR3 totals 14 residues. V was cut by 1 base and J by 0 bases, with 7 bases left in between. The CDR3 nucleotides are TGTGCCAGCAGCTTAGTTTCTAGCTCCTACGAGCAGTACTTC. Translated: CASSLVSSSYEQYF.

The V call is TRBV30, the J call TRBJ2-5; D perhaps matches TRBD2 (5 bases). The CDR3 sequence is 12 residues long. CDR1 and CDR2 from the germline V gene are GTSNPN and SVGIG (reference sequence). Trimming shortened V by 1 base and J by 5 bases, and 8 bases separated the two germline ends. The CDR3 loop reads CAWSGGAETQYF. The CDR3 region has the DNA TGTGCCTGGAGTGGGGGAGCGGAGACCCAGTACTTC.

The V and J genes are TRBV29-1 and TRBJ2-7; TRBD1 matches at 8 bases. V lost 4 bases to trimming and J lost 5 bases; unmatched junction nucleotides: 1. Germline CDR1 SQVTM, CDR2 ANQGSEA. CDR3 length equals 11 residues. CDR3 coding DNA: TGCAGCGTTGGGACAGGGAACGAGCAGTACTTC. It is translated as CSVGTGNEQYF.

The chain has TRBV6-5 and TRBJ1-2; a possible D gene is TRBD1 (6 bases). Trimming left V 5 bases short and J 8 bases short, with 12 bases between. The CDR3 is 12 residues long. Germline V lookup: CDR1 MNHEY, CDR2 SVGAGI. The CDR3 DNA sequence: TGTGCCAGCAGTCGACCGGACAGCGGCTACACCTTC. Amino acid sequence: CASSRPDSGYTF.

The J gene is TRBJ2-7, the V gene TRBV29-1; D call uncertain. Trimming took 5 bases from V and 3 from J, leaving 8 bases between them. The CDR3 spans 11 residues. Germline CDR1 and CDR2: SQVTM and ANQGSEA. CDR3 protein: CSVRFSYEQYF. The CDR3 coding sequence is TGCAGCGTTCGATTCAGCTACGAGCAGTACTTC.

The chain uses TRBV7-6 and TRBJ2-2; D is unclear. From germline, CDR1 is SGHVS and CDR2 FNYEAQ. The V gene lost 5 bases and the J gene lost 1 base, with 2 bases spanning the gap. The CDR3 length is 12 residues. CDR3 residues: CASSLNTGELFF. DNA of the CDR3: TGTGCCAGCAGCCTGAACACCGGGGAGCTGTTTTTT.

The V gene is TRBV29-1, the J gene TRBJ2-2; perhaps TRBD1 as D (5 bases). The CDR3 length is 13 residues. Between the trimmed V and J ends, which lost 4 bases and 2 bases, there was a span of 8 bases. From germline, CDR1 is SQVTM and CDR2 ANQGSEA. In nucleotides, the CDR3 is TGCAGCGTTGGACAGATTAACACCGGGGAGCTGTTTTTT. Translated, it gives CSVGQINTGELFF.

V is TRBV5-1 and J is TRBJ1-2; 7 nucleotides line up with TRBD1. The V gene's germline CDR1 is SGHRS and CDR2 YFSETQ. The CDR3 loop spans 15 amino acids. With 1 base clipped from V and 2 bases from J, the junction kept 5 bases outside the gene matches. In DNA form, the CDR3 reads TGCGCCAGCAGCTTGTTCCCGACAGGGAACTATGGCTACACCTTC. This gives the protein CASSLFPTGNYGYTF. The full variable domain, its missing parts supplied by reference TRBV5-1 and TRBJ1-2, is KAGVTQTPRYLIKTRGQQVTLSCSPISGHRSVSWYQQTPGQGLQFLFEYFSETQRNKGNFPGRFSGRQFSNSRSEMNVSTLELGDSALYLCASSLFPTGNYGYTFGSGTRLTVV.

This chain connects TRBV6-5 to TRBJ2-5; TRBD2 is a possible D gene (6 bases). The V gene lost 7 bases and the J gene lost 2 bases, with 8 bases spanning the gap. Germline assignment: CDR1 MNHEY and CDR2 SVGAGI. The CDR3 is made up of 12 amino acids. The CDR3 is CASTRGQETQYF. The CDR3 bases are TGTGCCAGCACCCGGGGGCAAGAGACCCAGTACTTC.

The chain carries TRBV3-1 (or the pseudogene TRBV3-2) and TRBJ2-2; TRBD2 is a possible D gene (6 bases). Germline assignment: CDR1 LGHDT and CDR2 YNNKEL (reference sequence). The CDR3 is 16 amino acids. Trimming stripped 5 bases from V and 5 bases from J, with 18 bases between. CDR3 sequence (DNA): TGTGCCAGCAGCGCCGCCCCGGGACTCATTACCGGGGAGCTGTTTTTT. Its protein is CASSAAPGLITGELFF.

This sequence joins TRBV9 and TRBJ2-7; 9 nucleotides line up with TRBD1. The CDR3 extends over 14 amino acids. V lost 4 bases, J lost 6 bases, and 8 bases stayed unmatched. Germline values: CDR1 SGDLS, CDR2 YYNGEE. This CDR3 is CASSPGTGPPEQYF. CDR3 bases: TGTGCCAGCAGCCCCGGGACAGGGCCTCCCGAGCAGTACTTC.

The J gene is TRBJ1-1, the V gene TRBV3-1 (or the pseudogene TRBV3-2); 8 nucleotides line up with TRBD1. The ends lost 1 base at V and 3 bases at J; junction bases unmatched: 7. The CDR3 is 16 amino acids. The V gene's germline CDR1 is LGHDT and CDR2 YNNKEL (reference sequence). DNA of the CDR3: TGTGCCAGCAGCCAAGTGACAGGGGATGGTGACACTGAAGCTTTCTTT. This codes for CASSQVTGDGDTEAFF.

This rearrangement joins TRBV6-2 or TRBV6-3 to TRBJ2-2; 13 nucleotides match TRBD2. CDR1 is MNHEY and CDR2 is SVGEGT in the germline V gene. The V gene end was trimmed by 6 bases and the J gene end by 5 bases; junction bases not matched to a gene: 6. This CDR3 has 16 amino acids. Here the CDR3 reads CASSPLLAGGTGELFF. As DNA, the CDR3 is TGTGCCAGCAGCCCCCTACTAGCGGGGGGGACCGGGGAGCTGTTTTTT.

The V call is TRBV6-2 or TRBV6-3, the J call TRBJ1-3, with no clear D. CDR3 length: 14 amino acids. The V gene lost 1 base and the J gene lost 0 bases, with 4 bases spanning the gap. In germline, CDR1 is MNHEY, CDR2 SVGEGT. CDR3 sequence reads: CASSYFGSGNTIYF. CDR3 coding DNA: TGTGCCAGCAGTTACTTCGGCTCTGGAAACACCATATATTTT.

The chain carries TRBV9 and TRBJ1-1, with D tentatively TRBD1 (5 bases). Germline V CDR1 and CDR2: SGDLS, YYNGEE. This CDR3 region has 15 residues. The V and J ends lost 4 bases and 0 bases respectively, with 13 bases between them. CDR3 residues: CASSFTGDLNTEAFF. For the CDR3, the DNA is TGTGCCAGCAGCTTCACGGGGGACCTGAACACTGAAGCTTTCTTT.

Written as DNA, the CDR3 is TGTGCCAGCAGCCAAGAGCGAGGGGGGGGACTTTACGAGCAGTACTTC. Translating it yields CASSQERGGGLYEQYF. This sequence joins TRBV4-2 and TRBJ2-7, with D tentatively TRBD2 (7 bases). The V end lost 0 bases, the J end lost 4 bases, and 16 bases lay between the germline ends. The CDR3 extends over 16 amino acids. The V gene's germline CDR1 is LGHNA and CDR2 YNFKEQ.

The chain combines TRBV7-9 with TRBJ1-2, with 8 bases that match TRBD1. There are 13 residues in the CDR3. V lost 10 bases and J lost 4; bases outside the gene matches: 8. Germline CDR1 SEHNR, CDR2 FQNEAQ (reference sequence). The CDR3 here is CATRRGQGYGYTF. CDR3 DNA sequence: TGTGCCACACGCAGGGGGCAAGGCTATGGCTACACCTTC.

The genes are TRBV7-6 and TRBJ1-3, with 12 bases matching TRBD1. The CDR3 covers 20 residues. Germline CDR1 reads SGHVS; CDR2 reads FNYEAQ. After removal of 4 bases from V and 2 bases from J, the junction contained 15 bases not matched to a gene. CDR3 in DNA: TGTGCCAGCAGCTCCCAAATACCGACCGGGACAGGGGGCGCTGGAAACACCATATATTTT. It specifies CASSSQIPTGTGGAGNTIYF.

The chain links TRBV9 to TRBJ1-1; possibly TRBD1 for D (5 bases). CDR3 length: 13 residues. Per the germline V gene, CDR1 is SGDLS and CDR2 is YYNGEE. The ends were cut back, 0 bases at V and 10 bases at J, with 13 bases in the middle. CDR3 DNA: TGTGCCAGCAGCGTAGATGTAGGAGGGGCAGCTTTCTTT. As protein: CASSVDVGGAAFF.

This clone was counted between two and nine times. A far larger clone is off by one base, so a read error is likely. The CDR3 region has the DNA TGTGCCAGCTGCTTAAGACGGGAAAATTCACCCCTCCACTTT. Protein product: CASCLRRENSPLHF. The chain uses TRBV7-9 and TRBJ1-6, with D unresolved. There are 14 residues in the CDR3. Germline CDR1 reads SEHNR; CDR2 reads FQNEAQ (reference sequence).

The chain uses TRBV11-2 and TRBJ1-5; 8 bases map to TRBD1. This CDR3 is built from 13 residues. The ends lost 4 bases at V and 6 bases at J; junction bases unmatched: 2. Germline values: CDR1 SGHAT, CDR2 FQNNGV. The CDR3 protein is CASSSGQGQPQHF. The CDR3 region has the DNA TGTGCCAGCAGCTCAGGACAGGGTCAGCCCCAGCATTTT.

This clone came up a few times. The chain couples TRBV9 to TRBJ1-4; 9 bases map to TRBD1. The junction had 10 bases not matched to a gene; V was cut back by 6 bases and J by 7 bases. The germline gives CDR1 SGDLS, CDR2 YYNGEE. CDR3 length: 15 amino acids. CDR3 DNA sequence: TGTGCCAGCACCCAACAGGGGGCATCTGGTGAAAAACTGTTTTTT. The encoded protein is CASTQQGASGEKLFF.

J is TRBJ2-2 and V is TRBV7-9; D ambiguous. CDR1 SEHNR and CDR2 FQNEAQ come from the germline V gene (reference sequence). V gave up 6 bases and J gave up 1 base, with 6 bases separating them. The CDR3 loop spans 13 amino acids. As DNA, the CDR3 is TGTGCCAGCAGGCCGGGGAACACCGGGGAGCTGTTTTTT. It specifies CASRPGNTGELFF.

V usage is TRBV5-6 and J usage is TRBJ1-2, with 7 bases aligning to TRBD1. The V segment lost 2 bases and the J segment 2 bases; nucleotides outside the gene matches: 3. Germline V CDR1 and CDR2: SGHDT, YYEEEE. The CDR3 runs 14 residues. For the CDR3, the DNA is TGTGCCAGCAGCTTCCAACAGGGGAACTATGGCTACACCTTC. Translated, it gives CASSFQQGNYGYTF.

The V and J genes are TRBV9 and TRBJ1-2; TRBD1 might be the D (6 bases). The CDR3 covers 14 residues. Germline V gives CDR1 SGDLS, CDR2 YYNGEE. V was clipped by 4 bases and J by 4 bases, with 14 bases between them. CDR3 region: CASSLRTEFYGYTF. In nucleotides, the CDR3 is TGTGCCAGCAGCCTAAGGACAGAATTCTATGGCTACACCTTC.

V is TRBV6-1 and J is TRBJ1-4; no clear D gene. This CDR3 contains 16 residues. Germline V lookup: CDR1 MNHNS, CDR2 SASEGT. V was pared by 1 base and J by 6 bases, with 15 bases between. The CDR3 here is CASSEVTSYPDEKLFF. The CDR3 DNA reads as TGTGCCAGCAGTGAAGTGACTTCCTATCCGGATGAAAAACTGTTTTTT.

In this sample, this clone turned up a few times. The chain carries TRBV19 and TRBJ2-3; 12 bases fit TRBD2. This CDR3 spans 18 amino acids. J lost 2 bases, V lost 5 bases, and 11 bases had no gene match. CDR1 is LNHDA and CDR2 is SQIVND in the germline V gene (reference sequence). The CDR3 region has the DNA TGTGCCAGTAGTTCTCGACTAGCGGGGGAACCCTACACAGATACGCAGTATTTT. It is translated as CASSSRLAGEPYTDTQYF. The full variable domain, in which reference TRBV19 and TRBJ2-3 provide the parts outside the CDR3, is DGGITQSPKYLFRKEGQNVTLSCEQNLNHDAMYWYRQDPGQGLRLIYYSQIVNDFQKGDIAEGYSVSREKKESFPLTVTSAQKNPTAFYLCASSSRLAGEPYTDTQYFGPGTRLTVL.

The chain carries TRBV11-2 and TRBJ1-6; D is perhaps TRBD1 (5 bases). V shed 5 bases and J shed 7 bases, with 15 bases lying between them. The CDR3 has 15 residues. Germline assignment: CDR1 SGHAT and CDR2 FQNNGV. Here the CDR3 reads CASSPRTWGNSPLHF. CDR3 coding DNA: TGTGCCAGCAGCCCCCGGACATGGGGCAATTCACCCCTCCACTTT.

V and J are TRBV24-1 and TRBJ1-1; D is possibly TRBD1 (5 bases). Trimming stripped 8 bases from V and 3 bases from J, with 12 bases between. From germline, CDR1 is KGHDR and CDR2 SFDVKD. The CDR3 has 13 residues. CDR3 region: CATMESRDTEAFF. In DNA, the CDR3 is TGTGCCACCATGGAGTCCAGGGACACTGAAGCTTTCTTT.